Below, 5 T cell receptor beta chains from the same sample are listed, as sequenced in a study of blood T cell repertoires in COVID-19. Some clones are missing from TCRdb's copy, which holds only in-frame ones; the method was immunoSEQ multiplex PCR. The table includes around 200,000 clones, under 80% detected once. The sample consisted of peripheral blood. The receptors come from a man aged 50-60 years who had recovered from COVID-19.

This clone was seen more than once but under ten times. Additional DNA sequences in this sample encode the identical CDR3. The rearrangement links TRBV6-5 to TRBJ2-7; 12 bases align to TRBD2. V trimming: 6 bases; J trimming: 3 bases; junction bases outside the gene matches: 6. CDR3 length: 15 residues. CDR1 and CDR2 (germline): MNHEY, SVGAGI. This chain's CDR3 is CASSSRLAGDYEQYF. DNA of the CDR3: TGTGCCAGCAGCTCTCGACTAGCGGGAGACTACGAGCAGTACTTC.

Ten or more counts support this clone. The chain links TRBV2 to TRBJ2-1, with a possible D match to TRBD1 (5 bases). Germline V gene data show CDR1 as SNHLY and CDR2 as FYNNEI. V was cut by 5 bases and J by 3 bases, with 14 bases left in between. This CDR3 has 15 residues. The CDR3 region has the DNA TGTGCCAGCAGTCCACAGACAGATAACTACAATGAGCAGTTCTTC. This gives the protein CASSPQTDNYNEQFF.

CDR3 residues: CASNKPGQESETQYF. CDR3 coding DNA: TGTGCCAGTAATAAACCGGGACAGGAAAGTGAGACCCAGTACTTC. The gene calls are TRBV6-5 and TRBJ2-5, with TRBD1 identical over 8 bases. V was pared by 9 bases and J by 5 bases, with 14 bases of the junction left unmatched. This CDR3 is built from 15 residues. Germline values: CDR1 MNHEY, CDR2 SVGAGI.

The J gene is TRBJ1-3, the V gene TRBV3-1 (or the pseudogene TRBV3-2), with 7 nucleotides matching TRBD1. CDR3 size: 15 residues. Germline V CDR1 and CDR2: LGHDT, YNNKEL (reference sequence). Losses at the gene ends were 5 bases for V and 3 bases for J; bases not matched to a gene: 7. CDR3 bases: TGTGCCAGCAGCTCCACAGGGGTTCGTGGAAACACCATATATTTT. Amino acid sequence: CASSSTGVRGNTIYF.

The CDR3 here is CASSQGTSGRARAYEQYF. CDR3 DNA: TGTGCCAGCAGCCAAGGGACTAGCGGGAGGGCCAGGGCCTACGAGCAGTACTTC. The V and J genes are TRBV4-2 and TRBJ2-7; 15 nucleotides align to TRBD2. Trimming removed 1 base from V and 2 bases from J; junction bases left unmatched: 6. This CDR3 has 18 residues. Germline V CDR1 and CDR2: LGHNA, YNFKEQ.